These 24 T cell receptor beta chains came from one sample sequenced in a study of cytomegalovirus exposure and HLA in healthy donors. The study ran its PCR with 60 Vbeta and 13 Jbeta primers. Using immunoSEQ multiplex PCR, the repertoire was profiled, and TCRdb retains in-frame clones only, with some absent. The data hold 95,000 to 110,000 clones, with approximately 80% observed a single time. The sequenced sample consisted of PBMCs. Receptors originate from a woman in her forties in good health and CMV-seronegative.

The genes are TRBV7-9 and TRBJ1-1; possible D gene TRBD1, 6 bases. The CDR3 length is 14 residues. V was cut by 5 bases and J by 1 base, with 11 bases left in between. Germline-derived CDR1 and CDR2 are SEHNR and FQNEAQ (reference sequence). The CDR3 loop is CASSLGGANTEAFF. In nucleotides, the CDR3 is TGTGCCAGCAGCCTAGGGGGAGCGAACACTGAAGCTTTCTTT.

The CDR3 bases are TGTGCCAGCAGCTTAGAAGGCGGTCAGCCCCAGCATTTT. This codes for CASSLEGGQPQHF. The chain links TRBV7-8 to TRBJ1-5, with D uncertain. The CDR3 spans 13 residues. V was shortened by 1 base and J by 6 bases, with 7 bases between the two germline ends. Per the germline V gene, CDR1 is SGHVS and CDR2 is FQNEAQ.

The genes are TRBV7-9 and TRBJ1-2, with 11 bases that match TRBD1. The CDR3 is 13 residues long. Germline V lookup: CDR1 SEHNR, CDR2 FQNEAQ (reference sequence). With 8 bases clipped from V and 6 bases from J, the junction kept 5 bases outside the gene matches. The CDR3: CASGQGALDGYTF. CDR3 nucleotides: TGTGCCAGCGGACAGGGGGCTTTGGATGGCTACACCTTC.

The chain recombines TRBV10-1 with TRBJ2-7, with 10 bases fitting TRBD1. The CDR3 is 19 amino acids. Germline CDR1 is WNHNN and CDR2 is SYGVQD (reference sequence). V gave up 7 bases and J gave up 0 bases; unmatched junction bases: 18. DNA of the CDR3: TGCGCCAGCAATAGCGTCCCGGGACAGGGGAGTACCAGCTCCTACGAGCAGTACTTC. It translates to CASNSVPGQGSTSSYEQYF.

In its sample, this clone was seen a few times. This rearrangement joins TRBV15 to TRBJ2-1, with 10 bases that match TRBD2. V was clipped by 0 bases and J by 6 bases; unmatched bases: 14. The CDR3 has 19 residues. CDR1 and CDR2 from the germline V gene are LNHNV and YYDKDF (reference sequence). In nucleotides, the CDR3 is TGTGCCACCAGCAGAGATACCCCCTATCTAAGCGGGAGGGCCAATGAGCAGTTCTTC. Protein product: CATSRDTPYLSGRANEQFF.

This sequence joins TRBV18 and TRBJ2-3; the D gene is possibly TRBD1 (5 bases). Germline CDR1 reads KGHSH; CDR2 reads LQKENI. Deletions cut 6 bases from V and 2 bases from J, with 12 bases between. This CDR3 has 14 amino acids. The CDR3 DNA follows: TGTGCCAGCTCTTTCACAGGAATCACAGATACGCAGTATTTT. It codes for CASSFTGITDTQYF.

V gene TRBV13 combines with J gene TRBJ2-1, with D tentatively TRBD2 (5 bases). CDR3 size: 15 residues. Trimming took 0 bases from V and 9 from J, leaving 15 bases between them. Per germline, CDR1 PRHDT and CDR2 FYEKMQ (reference sequence). CDR3 residues: CASSLGASFRGEQFF. In DNA, the CDR3 is TGTGCCAGCAGCTTAGGGGCTAGCTTCCGGGGTGAGCAGTTCTTC.

The chain is built from TRBV28 and TRBJ2-1; no clear D. This CDR3 has 11 residues. Germline V lookup: CDR1 MDHEN, CDR2 SYDVKM. Trimming left V 8 bases short and J 10 bases short, with 12 bases between. CDR3 amino acids: CASSWSREQFF. The CDR3 DNA follows: TGTGCCAGCTCATGGAGTAGGGAGCAGTTCTTC.

DNA of the CDR3: TGTGCCAGTTTTAAATCTAGCGGGAGAAACACCGGGGAGCTGTTTTTT. Protein sequence: CASFKSSGRNTGELFF. This sequence joins TRBV19 and TRBJ2-2; TRBD2 matches 10 bases. J was trimmed by 2 bases and V by 8 bases; bases with no gene match: 8. Germline V lookup: CDR1 LNHDA, CDR2 SQIVND (reference sequence). CDR3 length: 16 residues.

The chain joins TRBV27 to TRBJ2-1, with TRBD2 identical over 11 bases. The CDR3 length is 16 residues. Germline values: CDR1 MNHEY, CDR2 SMNVEV (reference sequence). The V gene end was trimmed by 2 bases and the J gene end by 4 bases; junction bases not matched to a gene: 4. The CDR3, as DNA: TGTGCCAGCAGTTTAACCTTAGCGGGGGGGTACAATGAGCAGTTCTTC. Residues: CASSLTLAGGYNEQFF.

J is TRBJ2-3 and V is TRBV7-3; D is uncertain. The CDR3 sequence is 13 residues long. The V gene's germline CDR1 is SGHTA and CDR2 FQGTGA. The germline V and J ends were trimmed by 5 bases and 0 bases, with 6 bases remaining between them. The CDR3 DNA follows: TGTGCCAGCAGCCAGGCTAGCACAGATACGCAGTATTTT. This sequence encodes CASSQASTDTQYF.

V usage is TRBV7-9 and J usage is TRBJ2-5; possibly TRBD2 for D (7 bases). From germline, CDR1 is SEHNR and CDR2 FQNEAQ (reference sequence). The CDR3 consists of 12 residues. CDR3 in DNA: TGTGCTCTTGGGGGGGCCCAAGAGACCCAGTACTTC. Translated, it gives CALGGAQETQYF.

The genes are TRBV19 and TRBJ1-1, with TRBD1 identical over 7 bases. Trimming removed 1 base from V and 1 base from J; junction bases left unmatched: 6. Per the germline V gene, CDR1 is LNHDA and CDR2 is SQIVND (reference sequence). The CDR3 spans 16 residues. The CDR3 DNA reads as TGTGCCAGTAGTATAGGGAACAGGGGTCGGAACACTGAAGCTTTCTTT. This encodes CASSIGNRGRNTEAFF.

The chain employs TRBV28 and TRBJ1-5, with D tentatively TRBD1 (5 bases). V was clipped by 5 bases and J by 3 bases, with 20 bases between them. The germline gives CDR1 MDHEN, CDR2 SYDVKM. CDR3 size: 17 residues. The DNA for the CDR3 is TGTGCCAGCAGTCCGAATTTCGGGACTCAATTCAATCAGCCCCAGCATTTT. Its protein is CASSPNFGTQFNQPQHF. Filled out from reference TRBV28 and TRBJ1-5, the complete variable domain reads DVKVTQSSRYLVKRTGEKVFLECVQDMDHENMFWYRQDPGLGLRLIYFSYDVKMKEKGDIPEGYSVSREKKERFSLILESASTNQTSMYLCASSPNFGTQFNQPQHFGDGTRLSIL.

The V and J genes are TRBV27 and TRBJ2-6; perhaps TRBD1 as D (5 bases). The CDR3 contains 17 residues. Trimming stripped 5 bases from V and 4 bases from J, with 18 bases between. Germline assignment: CDR1 MNHEY and CDR2 SMNVEV (reference sequence). DNA of the CDR3: TGTGCCAGCAGTCCGTCCAGGGTTCTGGCCGGGGCCAACGTCCTGACTTTC. It codes for CASSPSRVLAGANVLTF.

J is TRBJ2-1 and V is TRBV27; perhaps TRBD1 as D (6 bases). Germline V lookup: CDR1 MNHEY, CDR2 SMNVEV (reference sequence). The CDR3 consists of 15 residues. V gave up 3 bases and J gave up 3 bases, with 12 bases separating them. CDR3 loop: CASSLAGDLYNEQFF. The CDR3 DNA follows: TGTGCCAGCAGTTTGGCAGGGGATCTCTACAATGAGCAGTTCTTC.

This clone came up a few times. The chain uses TRBV6-6 and TRBJ1-1; D is ambiguous. The V end was cut by 7 bases, the J end by 7 bases, with 13 bases between. The CDR3 consists of 12 residues. Germline V gene lookup returns CDR1 MNHNY and CDR2 SVGAGI (reference sequence). CDR3 coding DNA: TGTGCCAGCATCATTCTCGGTAGTGAAGCTTTCTTT. This translates into CASIILGSEAFF.

V and J are TRBV5-1 and TRBJ1-3, with TRBD1 identical over 8 bases. V shed 0 bases, J shed 4 bases, and the junction held 9 bases outside the gene matches. Germline V gene data show CDR1 as SGHRS and CDR2 as YFSETQ. This CDR3 is built from 17 residues. The CDR3 protein is CASSLVPHGQGGNTIYF. In nucleotides, the CDR3 is TGCGCCAGCAGCTTGGTCCCCCACGGACAGGGAGGAAACACCATATATTTT.

The chain links TRBV28 to TRBJ2-1; 12 nucleotides match TRBD1. V was pared by 6 bases and J by 12 bases, with 12 bases of the junction left unmatched. Germline CDR1 MDHEN, CDR2 SYDVKM. This CDR3 has 15 amino acids. CDR3 sequence (DNA): TGTGCCAGCAGGCGCGGGACAGGGGGCCTAGGAAGGCAGTTCTTC. This encodes CASRRGTGGLGRQFF.

In its sample, this clone was seen a few times. The chain employs TRBV29-1 and TRBJ1-1; TRBD1 matches at 12 bases. V lost 6 bases to trimming and J lost 6 bases; unmatched junction nucleotides: 11. This CDR3 has 15 residues. Germline CDR1 reads SQVTM; CDR2 reads ANQGSEA. The chain's CDR3 is CSVDGTGGAGAEAFF. The CDR3 coding sequence is TGCAGCGTCGATGGGACAGGGGGCGCGGGTGCTGAAGCTTTCTTT. Variable domain in full (rest from reference TRBV29-1 and TRBJ1-1): SAVISQKPSRDICQRGTSLTIQCQVDSQVTMMFWYRQQPGQSLTLIATANQGSEATYESGFVIDKFPISRPNLTFSTLTVSNMSPEDSSIYLCSVDGTGGAGAEAFFGQGTRLTVV.

This clone was seen only once. The V gene is TRBV2, the J gene TRBJ1-1; D gene ambiguous. Per germline, CDR1 SNHLY and CDR2 FYNNEI. The CDR3 is 12 amino acids. Between the trimmed V and J ends, which lost 3 bases and 2 bases, there was a span of 4 bases. Here the CDR3 DNA reads TGTGCCAGCAGTGACAGAAACACTGAAGCTTTCTTT. The encoded protein is CASSDRNTEAFF.

The chain recombines TRBV27 with TRBJ2-1, with a weak D call TRBD2 (5 bases). V was shortened by 11 bases and J by 9 bases, with 20 bases between the two germline ends. CDR3 size: 13 residues. The germline CDR1 and CDR2 sequences are MNHEY and SMNVEV (reference sequence). The CDR3 nucleotides are TGTGCCCGAGTCCCGGGGTCGGGGAGTGAGCAGTTCTTC. Protein: CARVPGSGSEQFF.

CDR3 coding DNA: TGCGCCAGCAGCCCACAGGGCTTCCTTGGAAACACCATATATTTT. It yields the protein CASSPQGFLGNTIYF. The chain employs TRBV4-3 and TRBJ1-3, with D possibly being TRBD1 (6 bases). Trimming stripped 4 bases from V and 3 bases from J, with 13 bases between. The length of the CDR3 is 15 residues. CDR1 is LGHNA, CDR2 YSLEER, per germline.

V is TRBV11-2 and J is TRBJ2-1, with TRBD2 matching over 12 bases. Looked up from germline, CDR1 is SGHAT and CDR2 is FQNNGV. There are 14 residues in the CDR3. J lost 10 bases, V lost 4 bases, and 5 bases had no gene match. The CDR3 nucleotides read TGTGCCAGCAGCTCCGGACTAGCGGGAAGGGAGCAGTTCTTC. This translates into CASSSGLAGREQFF.